This TCR beta chain was profiled in a study of breast tumors, draining lymph nodes, adjacent tissues. The CDR3 is made up of 15 amino acids. CDR1 is LNHDA, CDR2 SQIVND, per germline (reference sequence). Germline trimming cut 6 bases from V and 5 bases from J; bases unmatched to any gene: 8. TCRdb recomputed calls from the multiplex PCR reads with MiXCR, one row per CDR3 protein. The sample yields 83,000 or so distinct CDR3 sequences, roughly 19% seen once. Axillary draining lymph nodes of breast cancer patients supplied the node samples. This clonotype was seen repeatedly, ten times or more. V usage is TRBV19 and J usage is TRBJ1-4; 8 nucleotides match TRBD1. The sequencing sample was made of axillary lymph node tissue. This receptor was obtained from a female donor with breast cancer. Some clones in this sample may be carry-over from other donors' samples. The CDR3 protein is CASSHIDRGNEKLFF. In nucleotides, the CDR3 is TGTGCCAGTAGCCATATTGACAGGGGAAATGAAAAACTGTTTTTT.